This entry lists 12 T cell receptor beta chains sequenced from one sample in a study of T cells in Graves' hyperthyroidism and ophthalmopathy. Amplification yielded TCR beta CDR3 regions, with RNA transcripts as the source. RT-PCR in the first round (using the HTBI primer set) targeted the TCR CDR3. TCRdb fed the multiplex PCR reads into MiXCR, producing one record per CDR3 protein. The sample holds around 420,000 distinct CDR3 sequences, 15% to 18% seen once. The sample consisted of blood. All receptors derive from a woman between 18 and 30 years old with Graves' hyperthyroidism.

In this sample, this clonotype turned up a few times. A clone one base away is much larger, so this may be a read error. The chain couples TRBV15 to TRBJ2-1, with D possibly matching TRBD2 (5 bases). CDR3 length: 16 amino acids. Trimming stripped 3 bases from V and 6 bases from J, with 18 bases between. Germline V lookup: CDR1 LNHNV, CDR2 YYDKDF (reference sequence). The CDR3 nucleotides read TGTGCCACCAGCAGGGTTGGCGGTCAGAGGGTCAATGAGCAGTTCTTC. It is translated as CATSRVGGQRVNEQFF.

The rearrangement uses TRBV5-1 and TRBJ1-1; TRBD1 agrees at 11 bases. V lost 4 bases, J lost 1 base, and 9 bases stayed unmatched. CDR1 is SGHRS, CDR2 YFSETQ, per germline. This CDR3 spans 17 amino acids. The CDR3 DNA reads TGCGCCAGCAGCCAACAAGCGGACAGGGGGCGGAACACTGAAGCTTTCTTT. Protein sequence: CASSQQADRGRNTEAFF.

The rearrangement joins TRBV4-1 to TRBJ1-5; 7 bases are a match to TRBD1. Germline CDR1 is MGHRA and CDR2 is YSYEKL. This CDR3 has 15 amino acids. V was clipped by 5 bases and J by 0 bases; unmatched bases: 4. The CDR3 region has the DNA TGCGCCAGCAGCGTCCGGGACAGTAGCAATCAGCCCCAGCATTTT. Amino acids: CASSVRDSSNQPQHF.

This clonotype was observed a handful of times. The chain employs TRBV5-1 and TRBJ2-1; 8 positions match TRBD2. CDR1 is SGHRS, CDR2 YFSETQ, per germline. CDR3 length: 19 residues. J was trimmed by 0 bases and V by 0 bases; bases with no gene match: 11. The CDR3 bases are TGCGCCAGCAGCTTGGCCAGCGGGGGCCTCCTGAGCTCCTACAATGAGCAGTTCTTC. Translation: CASSLASGGLLSSYNEQFF.

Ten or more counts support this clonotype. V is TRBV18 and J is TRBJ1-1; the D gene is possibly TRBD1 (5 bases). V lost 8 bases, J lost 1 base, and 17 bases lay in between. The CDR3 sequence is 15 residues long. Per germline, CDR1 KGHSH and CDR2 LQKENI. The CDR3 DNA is TGTGCCAGCAGTAACGGGGGGGTCGGGAACACTGAAGCTTTCTTT. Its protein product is CASSNGGVGNTEAFF.

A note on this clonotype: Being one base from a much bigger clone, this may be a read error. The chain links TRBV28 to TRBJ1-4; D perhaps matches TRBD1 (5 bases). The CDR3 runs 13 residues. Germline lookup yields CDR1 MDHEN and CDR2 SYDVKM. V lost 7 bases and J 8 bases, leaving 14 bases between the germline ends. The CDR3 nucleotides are TGTGCCAGCACCCTGCAGGGAGGCGAAAAACTGTTTTTT. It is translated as CASTLQGGEKLFF.

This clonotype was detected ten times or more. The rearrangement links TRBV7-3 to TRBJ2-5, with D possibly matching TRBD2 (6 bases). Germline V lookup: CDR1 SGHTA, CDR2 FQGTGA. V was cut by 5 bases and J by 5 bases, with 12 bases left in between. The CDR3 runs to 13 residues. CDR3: CASSPGRLETQYF. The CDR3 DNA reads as TGTGCCAGCAGCCCAGGGAGGCTCGAGACCCAGTACTTC.

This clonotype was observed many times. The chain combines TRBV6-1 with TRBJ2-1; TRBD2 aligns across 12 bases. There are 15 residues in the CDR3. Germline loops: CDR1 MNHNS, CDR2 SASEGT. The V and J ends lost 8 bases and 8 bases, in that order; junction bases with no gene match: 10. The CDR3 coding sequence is TGTGCCAGCCTTCAGACTAGCGGGAGTTTGGATGAGCAGTTCTTC. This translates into CASLQTSGSLDEQFF.

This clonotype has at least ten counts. The CDR3, as DNA: TGTGCCAGCAACAACATGCAGGCAGCCTACGAGCAGTACTTC. Its protein product is CASNNMQAAYEQYF. The rearrangement joins TRBV6-1 to TRBJ2-7; D uncertain. The CDR3 is made up of 14 amino acids. Germline V gene data show CDR1 as MNHNS and CDR2 as SASEGT. The V and J ends lost 7 bases and 2 bases respectively, with 15 bases between them.

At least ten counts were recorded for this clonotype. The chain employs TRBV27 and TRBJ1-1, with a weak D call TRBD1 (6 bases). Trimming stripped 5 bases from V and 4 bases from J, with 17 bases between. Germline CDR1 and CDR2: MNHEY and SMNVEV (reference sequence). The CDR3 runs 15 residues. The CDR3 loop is CASSHRQEVSTEAFF. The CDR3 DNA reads TGTGCCAGCAGTCATAGACAGGAGGTTAGCACTGAAGCTTTCTTT.

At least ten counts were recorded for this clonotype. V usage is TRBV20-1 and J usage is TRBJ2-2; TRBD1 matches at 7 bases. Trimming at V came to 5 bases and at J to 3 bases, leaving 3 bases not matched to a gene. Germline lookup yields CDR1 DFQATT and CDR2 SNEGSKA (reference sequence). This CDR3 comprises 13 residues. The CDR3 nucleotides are TGCAGTGCTGGGGACAGCTACACCGGGGAGCTGTTTTTT. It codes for CSAGDSYTGELFF.

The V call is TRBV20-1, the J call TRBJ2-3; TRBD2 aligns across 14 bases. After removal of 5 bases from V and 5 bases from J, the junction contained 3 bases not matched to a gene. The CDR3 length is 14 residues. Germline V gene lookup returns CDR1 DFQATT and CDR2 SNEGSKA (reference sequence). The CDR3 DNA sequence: TGCAGTGCTGGGACTAGCGGGAGAGGAGATACGCAGTATTTT. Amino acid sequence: CSAGTSGRGDTQYF.